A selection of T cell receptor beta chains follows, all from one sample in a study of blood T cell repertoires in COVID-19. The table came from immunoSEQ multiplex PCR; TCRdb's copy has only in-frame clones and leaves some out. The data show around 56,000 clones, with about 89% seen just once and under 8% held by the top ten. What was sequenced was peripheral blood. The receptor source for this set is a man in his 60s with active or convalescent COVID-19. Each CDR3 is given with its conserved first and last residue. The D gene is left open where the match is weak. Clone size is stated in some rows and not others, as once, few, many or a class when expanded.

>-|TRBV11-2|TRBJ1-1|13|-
CASSLSLNTEAFF
TGTGCCAGCAGCCTGTCCCTAAACACTGAAGCTTTCTTT
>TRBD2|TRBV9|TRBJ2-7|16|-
CASSVASSGGAYEQYF
TGTGCCAGCAGCGTAGCTTCTAGCGGGGGCGCCTACGAGCAGTACTTC
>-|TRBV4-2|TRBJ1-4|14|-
CASSLLTTNEKLFF
TGTGCCAGCAGCCTACTTACAACTAATGAAAAACTGTTTTTT
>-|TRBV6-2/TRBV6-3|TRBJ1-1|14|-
CASSYPPVTAEAFF
TGTGCCAGCAGTTACCCGCCTGTAACAGCTGAAGCTTTCTTT
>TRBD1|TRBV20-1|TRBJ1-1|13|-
CSASFHTGGKAFF
TGCAGTGCTAGTTTCCATACAGGGGGCAAAGCTTTCTTT
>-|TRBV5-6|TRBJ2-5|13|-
CASSLYGQETQYF
TGTGCCAGCAGCTTGTACGGGCAAGAGACCCAGTACTTC
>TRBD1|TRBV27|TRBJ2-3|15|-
CASRLTGSVTDTQYF
TGTGCCAGCAGGCTGACAGGGTCGGTGACAGATACGCAGTATTTT
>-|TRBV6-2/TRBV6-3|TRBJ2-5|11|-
CASSFLETQYF
TGTGCCAGCAGTTTTCTTGAGACCCAGTACTTC
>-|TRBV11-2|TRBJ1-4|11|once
CASSLLEKLFF
TGTGCCAGCAGCTTACTTGAAAAACTGTTTTTT
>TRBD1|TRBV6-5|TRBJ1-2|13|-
CASSSGQGRGYTF
TGTGCCAGCAGTTCAGGACAGGGACGGGGCTACACCTTC
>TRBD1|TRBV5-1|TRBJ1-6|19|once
CASSLVPAVSDRGHSPLHF
TGCGCCAGCAGCTTGGTTCCGGCCGTATCTGACAGGGGTCATTCACCCCTCCACTTT
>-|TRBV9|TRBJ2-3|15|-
CASSVLDSPTDTQYF
TGTGCCAGCAGCGTATTAGATTCCCCCACAGATACGCAGTATTTT
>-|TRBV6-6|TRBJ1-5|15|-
CASSPGDGTNQPQHF
TGTGCCAGCAGCCCGGGTGATGGGACTAATCAGCCCCAGCATTTT
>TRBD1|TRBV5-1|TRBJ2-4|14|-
CASSWDRARNIQYF
TGCGCCAGCAGCTGGGACAGGGCTAGAAACATTCAGTACTTC
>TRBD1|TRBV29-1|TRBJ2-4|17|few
CSVGAFRGLLAKNIQYF
TGCAGCGTTGGAGCATTCAGGGGGCTCTTAGCCAAAAACATTCAGTACTTC
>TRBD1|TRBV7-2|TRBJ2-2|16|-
CASSFRQGAGTGELFF
TGTGCCAGCAGCTTTAGACAGGGGGCGGGTACCGGGGAGCTGTTTTTT
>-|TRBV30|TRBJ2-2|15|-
CAWSNLASRGGELFF
TGTGCCTGGAGTAACCTAGCGTCCCGGGGCGGGGAGCTGTTTTTT
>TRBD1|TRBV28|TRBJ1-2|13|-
CASRQDRSVGYTF
TGTGCCAGCAGACAGGACAGGTCGGTCGGCTACACCTTC
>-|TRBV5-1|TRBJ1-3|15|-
CASSLDDSSGNTIYF
TGCGCCAGCAGCTTGGATGACAGCTCTGGAAACACCATATATTTT
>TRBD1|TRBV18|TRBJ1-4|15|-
CASSRAGTGDEKLFF
TGTGCCAGCTCAAGAGCCGGGACAGGGGATGAAAAACTGTTTTTT
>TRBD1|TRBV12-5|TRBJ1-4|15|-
CASGSTGRINEKLFF
TGTGCTAGTGGTTCGACAGGGAGGATAAATGAAAAACTGTTTTTT
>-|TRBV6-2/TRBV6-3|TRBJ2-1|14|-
CASSQRTGGDEQFF
TGTGCCAGCAGTCAACGAACAGGGGGGGATGAGCAGTTCTTC
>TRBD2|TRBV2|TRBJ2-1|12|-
CASKRSGVEQFF
TGTGCCAGCAAAAGAAGCGGGGTTGAGCAGTTCTTC
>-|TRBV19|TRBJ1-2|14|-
CASSMGGFDSGYTF
TGTGCCAGTAGTATGGGAGGGTTCGACTCTGGCTACACCTTC
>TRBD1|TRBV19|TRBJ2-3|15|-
CASTPWDRATDTQYF
TGTGCCAGTACCCCGTGGGACAGGGCCACAGATACGCAGTATTTT
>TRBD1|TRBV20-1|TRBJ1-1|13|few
CSASPRGLTEAFF
TGCAGTGCTAGTCCCAGGGGGCTCACTGAAGCTTTCTTT
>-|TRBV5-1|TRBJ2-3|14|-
CASTGSIVADTQYF
TGCGCCAGCACCGGGTCAATAGTCGCGGATACGCAGTATTTT
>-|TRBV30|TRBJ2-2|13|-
CAWADRLAGELFF
TGTGCCTGGGCGGATAGGTTGGCCGGGGAGCTGTTTTTT
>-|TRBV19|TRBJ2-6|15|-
CASKRQVWGANVLTF
TGTGCCAGTAAGAGACAGGTCTGGGGGGCCAACGTCCTGACTTTC
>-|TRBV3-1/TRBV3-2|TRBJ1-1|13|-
CASSQGHGHEAFF
TGTGCCAGCAGCCAAGGGCATGGCCACGAAGCTTTCTTT
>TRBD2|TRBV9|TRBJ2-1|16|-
CASSAAGGRSYNEQFF
TGTGCCAGTTCGGCGGCGGGGGGGCGCTCCTACAATGAGCAGTTCTTC
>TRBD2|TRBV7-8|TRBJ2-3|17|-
CASSPKRGGPPTDTQYF
TGTGCCAGCAGCCCCAAACGGGGGGGCCCCCCCACAGATACGCAGTATTTT
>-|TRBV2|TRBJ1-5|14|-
CASSLQRGNQPQHF
TGTGCCAGCAGCCTACAGAGGGGCAATCAGCCCCAGCATTTT
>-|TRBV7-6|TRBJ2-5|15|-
CASSLLAGVGETQYF
TGTGCCAGCAGCTTATTAGCAGGGGTCGGAGAGACCCAGTACTTC
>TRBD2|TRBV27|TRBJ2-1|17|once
CASSRGLAGVAYNEQFF
TGTGCCAGCAGCCGAGGACTAGCGGGAGTAGCTTACAATGAGCAGTTCTTC
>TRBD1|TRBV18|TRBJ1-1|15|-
CASTRTGASDTEAFF
TGTGCCAGCACCCGGACAGGGGCTAGTGACACTGAAGCTTTCTTT
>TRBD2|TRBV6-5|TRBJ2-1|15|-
CASIVSGLADNEQFF
TGTGCCAGCATCGTTTCGGGACTAGCGGACAATGAGCAGTTCTTC